The 9 T cell receptor beta chains given below trace back to one sample, sequenced in a study of OX40 agonist ivuxolimab in advanced cancers. Some clones are missing from TCRdb's copy, which holds only in-frame ones; the method was immunoSEQ multiplex PCR. The table includes under 90,000 clones, about 93% detected once. The input for sequencing was CD4+ or CD8+ T cells sorted from blood, taken in a trial of the OX40 agonist ivuxolimab. The receptors derive from an adult with an advanced solid tumor such as melanoma, head and neck, liver or kidney cancer.

The chain joins TRBV29-1 to TRBJ2-1; 8 nucleotides align to TRBD2. CDR3 size: 14 residues. The V and J ends lost 4 bases and 3 bases, in that order; junction bases with no gene match: 5. Germline V lookup: CDR1 SQVTM, CDR2 ANQGSEA. The CDR3 DNA follows: TGCAGCGTTGGGGATCTAGCGGGCTACAATGAGCAGTTCTTC. It encodes CSVGDLAGYNEQFF.

This chain joins TRBV6-1 and TRBJ1-2; TRBD1 aligns across 9 bases. V was pared by 1 base and J by 5 bases, with 14 bases of the junction left unmatched. Germline values: CDR1 MNHNS, CDR2 SASEGT. This CDR3 has 18 residues. Written as DNA, the CDR3 is TGTGCCAGCAGTGAAGTATCCCTAGCGACAGGGGGGTTTTATGGCTACACCTTC. This translates into CASSEVSLATGGFYGYTF.

The chain couples TRBV2 to TRBJ1-4; D is ambiguous. The V and J ends lost 5 bases and 6 bases respectively, with 13 bases between them. This CDR3 is built from 14 residues. CDR1 and CDR2 (germline): SNHLY, FYNNEI. The CDR3 DNA follows: TGTGCCAGCAGTACCGAGGAGGGATATGAAAAACTGTTTTTT. Protein product: CASSTEEGYEKLFF.

The J gene is TRBJ2-5, the V gene TRBV7-9; maybe TRBD1 (6 bases). Germline lookup yields CDR1 SEHNR and CDR2 FQNEAQ (reference sequence). V lost 3 bases and J lost 5, with 7 bases in between. This CDR3 is 12 amino acids long. The CDR3 DNA follows: TGTGCCAGCAGCTTGGGGGCTGAGACCCAGTACTTC. As protein: CASSLGAETQYF.

This chain connects TRBV9 to TRBJ1-1, with D tentatively TRBD1 (6 bases). V shed 1 base and J shed 1 base, with 8 bases lying between them. Germline V gives CDR1 SGDLS, CDR2 YYNGEE. This CDR3 has 14 residues. The CDR3 sequence is CASSVRGGNTEAFF. For the CDR3, the DNA is TGTGCCAGCAGCGTAAGGGGGGGGAACACTGAAGCTTTCTTT.

This clone showed up just once. The chain couples TRBV19 to TRBJ1-4; D may be TRBD1 (5 bases). The ends were cut back, 5 bases at V and 0 bases at J, with 10 bases in the middle. Per the germline V gene, CDR1 is LNHDA and CDR2 is SQIVND (reference sequence). This CDR3 has 15 residues. CDR3 residues: CASSPPGSTNEKLFF. CDR3 nucleotide sequence: TGTGCCAGTAGTCCCCCAGGGTCAACTAATGAAAAACTGTTTTTT.

This clone was seen a handful of times. The V call is TRBV7-9, the J call TRBJ1-3, with D unresolved. Germline V CDR1 and CDR2: SEHNR, FQNEAQ (reference sequence). This CDR3 spans 14 amino acids. V was pared by 3 bases and J by 3 bases, with 9 bases between. In DNA, the CDR3 is TGTGCCAGCAGCTTCGGCTCGGATGGAAACACCATATATTTT. Encoded protein: CASSFGSDGNTIYF.

The chain links TRBV9 to TRBJ2-1, with 10 bases that match TRBD1. The CDR3 totals 20 residues. V lost 2 bases and J lost 0; bases outside the gene matches: 14. In germline, CDR1 is SGDLS, CDR2 YYNGEE. CDR3 amino acids: CASSVSGQGKLGRSYNEQFF. The CDR3 DNA follows: TGTGCCAGCAGCGTCTCGGGACAGGGGAAATTAGGACGCTCCTACAATGAGCAGTTCTTC.

The J gene is TRBJ1-1, the V gene TRBV30; D not certain. Germline V CDR1 and CDR2: GTSNPN, SVGIG (reference sequence). CDR3 length: 14 residues. The chain's CDR3 is CARTGKAMNTEAFF. The CDR3 DNA follows: TGTGCTCGGACCGGGAAGGCGATGAACACTGAAGCTTTCTTT.